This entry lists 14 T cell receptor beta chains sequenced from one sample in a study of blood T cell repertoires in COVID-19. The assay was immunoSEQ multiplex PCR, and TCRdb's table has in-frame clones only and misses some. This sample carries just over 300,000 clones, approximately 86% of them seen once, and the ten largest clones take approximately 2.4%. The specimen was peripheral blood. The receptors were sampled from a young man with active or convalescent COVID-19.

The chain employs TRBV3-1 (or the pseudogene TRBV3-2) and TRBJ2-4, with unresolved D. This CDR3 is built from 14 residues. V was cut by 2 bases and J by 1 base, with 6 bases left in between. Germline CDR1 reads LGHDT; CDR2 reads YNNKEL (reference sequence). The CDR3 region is CASSQSRAKNIQYF. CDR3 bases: TGTGCCAGCAGCCAAAGTCGGGCCAAAAACATTCAGTACTTC.

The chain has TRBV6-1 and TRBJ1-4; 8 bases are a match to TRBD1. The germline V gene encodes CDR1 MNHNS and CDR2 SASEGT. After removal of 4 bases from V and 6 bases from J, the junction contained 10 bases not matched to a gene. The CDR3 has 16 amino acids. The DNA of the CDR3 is TGTGCCAGCAGTGTCCTAGGACAGGGAGAATATGAAAAACTGTTTTTT. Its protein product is CASSVLGQGEYEKLFF.

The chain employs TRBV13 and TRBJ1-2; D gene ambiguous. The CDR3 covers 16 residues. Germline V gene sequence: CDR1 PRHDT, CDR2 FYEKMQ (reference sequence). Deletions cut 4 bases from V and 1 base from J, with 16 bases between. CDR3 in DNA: TGTGCCAGCAGCTCACCTTACGGTGAGAGTAACTATGGCTACACCTTC. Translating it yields CASSSPYGESNYGYTF.

As DNA, the CDR3 is TGTGCCAGCAGCCAGACTAGCGGAACTAGCACAGATACGCAGTATTTT. Its protein product is CASSQTSGTSTDTQYF. The chain recombines TRBV27 with TRBJ2-3, with 9 bases lining up with TRBD2. The CDR3 length is 16 residues. Germline assignment: CDR1 MNHEY and CDR2 SMNVEV (reference sequence). J was trimmed by 0 bases and V by 6 bases; bases with no gene match: 7.

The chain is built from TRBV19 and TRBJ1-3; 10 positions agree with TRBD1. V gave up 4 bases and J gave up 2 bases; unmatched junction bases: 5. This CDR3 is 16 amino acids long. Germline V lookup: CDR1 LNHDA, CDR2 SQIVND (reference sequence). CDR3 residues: CASSTRQGAAGNTIYF. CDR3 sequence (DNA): TGTGCCAGTAGTACCCGACAGGGGGCCGCTGGAAACACCATATATTTT.

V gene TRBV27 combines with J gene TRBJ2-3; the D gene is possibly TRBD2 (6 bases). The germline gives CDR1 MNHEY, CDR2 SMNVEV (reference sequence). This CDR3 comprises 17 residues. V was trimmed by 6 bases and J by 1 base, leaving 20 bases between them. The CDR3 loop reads CASSVLWSGQRTDTQYF. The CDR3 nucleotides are TGTGCCAGCAGCGTGCTCTGGAGCGGGCAGCGCACAGATACGCAGTATTTT.

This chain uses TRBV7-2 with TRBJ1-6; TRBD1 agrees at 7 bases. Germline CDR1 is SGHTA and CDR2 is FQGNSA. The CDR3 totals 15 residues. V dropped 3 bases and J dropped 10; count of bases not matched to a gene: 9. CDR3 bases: TGTGCCAGCAGCTTTAGACAGGGTCGAGGATCACCCCTCCACTTT. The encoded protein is CASSFRQGRGSPLHF.

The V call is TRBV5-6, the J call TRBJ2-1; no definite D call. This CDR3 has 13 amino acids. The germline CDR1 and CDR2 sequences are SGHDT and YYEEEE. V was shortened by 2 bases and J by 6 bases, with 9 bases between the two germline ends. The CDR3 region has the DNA TGTGCCAGCAGCTTTGGGTGGGCCAATGAGCAGTTCTTC. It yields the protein CASSFGWANEQFF.

The CDR3 is CASSSTSLAEGYTF. In DNA, the CDR3 is TGTGCCAGCAGTTCTACTTCTTTAGCGGAAGGCTACACCTTC. This rearrangement joins TRBV27 to TRBJ1-2; no clear D gene. Germline V gives CDR1 MNHEY, CDR2 SMNVEV (reference sequence). The CDR3 totals 14 residues. Trimming took off 4 bases at V and 8 bases at J, with 17 bases between the two ends.

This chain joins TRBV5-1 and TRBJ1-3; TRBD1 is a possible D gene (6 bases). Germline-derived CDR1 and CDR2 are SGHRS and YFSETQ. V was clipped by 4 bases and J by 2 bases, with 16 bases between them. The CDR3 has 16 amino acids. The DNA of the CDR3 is TGCGCCAGCAGCCCTAATACAGGGAGGGCTGGAAACACCATATATTTT. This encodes CASSPNTGRAGNTIYF.

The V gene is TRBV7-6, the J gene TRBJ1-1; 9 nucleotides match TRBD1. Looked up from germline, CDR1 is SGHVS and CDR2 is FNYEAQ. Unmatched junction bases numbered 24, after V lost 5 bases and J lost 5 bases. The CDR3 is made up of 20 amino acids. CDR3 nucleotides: TGTGCCAGCAGCCAAGGCCGGGTCTCCAAAGACGACAGGGGGAGGACTGAAGCTTTCTTT. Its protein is CASSQGRVSKDDRGRTEAFF.

The CDR3 region is CASRTGLSGANVLTF. CDR3 DNA sequence: TGTGCCTCAAGGACAGGGCTCTCTGGGGCCAACGTCCTGACTTTC. The chain has TRBV15 and TRBJ2-6; 8 bases agree with TRBD1. The CDR3 totals 15 residues. Looked up from germline, CDR1 is LNHNV and CDR2 is YYDKDF (reference sequence). The V and J ends lost 11 bases and 0 bases, in that order; junction bases with no gene match: 6.

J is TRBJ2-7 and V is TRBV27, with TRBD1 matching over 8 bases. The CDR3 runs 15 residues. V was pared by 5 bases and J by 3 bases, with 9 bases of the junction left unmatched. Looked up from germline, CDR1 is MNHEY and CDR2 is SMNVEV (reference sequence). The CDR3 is CASSRTGQWSYEQYF. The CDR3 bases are TGTGCCAGCAGTAGGACAGGGCAGTGGAGCTACGAGCAGTACTTC.

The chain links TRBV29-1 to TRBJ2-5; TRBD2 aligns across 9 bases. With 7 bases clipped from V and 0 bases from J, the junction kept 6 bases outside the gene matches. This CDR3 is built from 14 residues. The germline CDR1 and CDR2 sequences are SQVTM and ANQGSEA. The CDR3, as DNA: TGCAGCGCCCAAGCGGGGGGCAACCAAGAGACCCAGTACTTC. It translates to CSAQAGGNQETQYF.